One and the same sample provided the 12 T cell receptor beta chains below, sequenced in a study of blood T cell repertoires in COVID-19. Profiling relied on immunoSEQ multiplex PCR, and the TCRdb table lists in-frame clones only, not all of them. The data contain approximately 99,000 clones, around four fifths of them singletons. Sequences were obtained from peripheral blood. The source is a woman aged 65 to 85 with acute or convalescent COVID-19.

A single count supports this clone. The chain links TRBV27 to TRBJ2-3; D might be TRBD2 (5 bases). Germline V gives CDR1 MNHEY, CDR2 SMNVEV (reference sequence). CDR3 length: 14 amino acids. With 2 bases removed from V and 0 bases from J, the gap between germline ends came to 6 bases. CDR3 bases: TGTGCCAGCAGTTTAGGACTTAGCACAGATACGCAGTATTTT. Encoded protein: CASSLGLSTDTQYF.

The rearrangement links TRBV9 to TRBJ2-1; possible D gene TRBD2, 6 bases. V gave up 3 bases and J gave up 8 bases, with 15 bases separating them. This CDR3 is 14 amino acids long. Germline V lookup: CDR1 SGDLS, CDR2 YYNGEE. CDR3 in DNA: TGTGCCAGCAGCGCCCCGGGACTTCTTCATGAGCAGTTCTTC. Encoded protein: CASSAPGLLHEQFF.

This clone appeared a few times. DNA of the CDR3: TGTGCCAGCAGCTTACAGGGGGAGTTAGGGGACACTGAAGCTTTCTTT. It specifies CASSLQGELGDTEAFF. The chain combines TRBV5-4 with TRBJ1-1; 8 nucleotides line up with TRBD1. The CDR3 is made up of 16 amino acids. CDR1 and CDR2 from the germline V gene are SGHNT and YYREEE (reference sequence). Trimming removed 2 bases from V and 3 bases from J; junction bases left unmatched: 9.

V usage is TRBV11-3 and J usage is TRBJ1-4; D is unclear. V lost 6 bases, J lost 3 bases, and 8 bases lay in between. This CDR3 has 13 amino acids. CDR1 is SGHNT and CDR2 is YENEEA in the germline V gene. As DNA, the CDR3 is TGTGCCAGCAGTCGACTATCTAATGAAAAACTGTTTTTT. This codes for CASSRLSNEKLFF.

The CDR3 here is CASSAGTGEQETQYF. CDR3 nucleotide sequence: TGTGCCAGCAGCGCAGGGACGGGGGAACAAGAGACCCAGTACTTC. This sequence joins TRBV5-4 and TRBJ2-5, with D possibly being TRBD2 (6 bases). CDR3 length: 15 residues. V was clipped by 4 bases and J by 2 bases, with 15 bases between them. Germline V gene data show CDR1 as SGHNT and CDR2 as YYREEE (reference sequence).

This clone was found a few times. V and J are TRBV14 and TRBJ2-1; D is uncertain. This CDR3 contains 11 residues. Trimming left V 1 base short and J 9 bases short, with 4 bases between. CDR1 and CDR2 from the germline V gene are SGHDN and FVKESK. Written as DNA, the CDR3 is TGTGCCAGCAGCCAAGGCGGTGAGCAGTTCTTC. It specifies CASSQGGEQFF.

This clone was detected once. The chain is built from TRBV19 and TRBJ1-5; a possible D gene is TRBD1 (6 bases). V lost 9 bases and J 1 base, leaving 22 bases between the germline ends. This CDR3 has 17 amino acids. The V gene's germline CDR1 is LNHDA and CDR2 SQIVND (reference sequence). Here the CDR3 DNA reads TGTGCCAGCGCCGCGGTACAGGGCTACGCGAGCAATCAGCCCCAGCATTTT. As protein: CASAAVQGYASNQPQHF.

This clone occurred once. The chain uses TRBV2 and TRBJ2-7; 13 positions agree with TRBD2. Germline V CDR1 and CDR2: SNHLY, FYNNEI. The CDR3 loop spans 16 amino acids. J lost 4 bases, V lost 6 bases, and 9 bases had no gene match. The CDR3 reads CASRGTSGISSYEQYF. CDR3 bases: TGTGCCAGCAGGGGGACTAGCGGGATATCATCTTACGAGCAGTACTTC.

The chain has TRBV5-5 and TRBJ2-3; the D is unclear. Per the germline V gene, CDR1 is SGHKS and CDR2 is YYEKEE (reference sequence). The CDR3 consists of 19 residues. V lost 5 bases to trimming and J lost 0 bases, with 25 bases between them. The DNA of the CDR3 is TGTGCCAGCAGTTCCGACCCCCTAGGCGGAAGCTCTAGCACAGATACGCAGTATTTT. It is translated as CASSSDPLGGSSSTDTQYF.

The chain uses TRBV4-1 and TRBJ2-5; no firm D call. The length of the CDR3 is 14 residues. The V end lost 0 bases, the J end lost 5 bases, and 10 bases lay between the germline ends. Germline CDR1 MGHRA, CDR2 YSYEKL. CDR3 sequence reads: CASSQDPVQETQYF. CDR3 nucleotide sequence: TGCGCCAGCAGCCAAGATCCCGTCCAGGAGACCCAGTACTTC.

The chain links TRBV4-2 to TRBJ1-1, with 7 bases aligning to TRBD1. This CDR3 comprises 15 residues. CDR1 and CDR2 from the germline V gene are LGHNA and YNFKEQ. V gave up 1 base and J gave up 8 bases; unmatched junction bases: 10. Written as DNA, the CDR3 is TGTGCCAGCAGCCAAGCCCCTTCGCAGGGACAGGAAGCTTTCTTT. It specifies CASSQAPSQGQEAFF.

This chain joins TRBV14 and TRBJ2-5; D is ambiguous. Germline CDR1 reads SGHDN; CDR2 reads FVKESK. V shed 4 bases and J shed 0 bases, with 9 bases lying between them. The CDR3 has 14 amino acids. The CDR3 region is CASSPRLHQETQYF. In nucleotides, the CDR3 is TGTGCCAGCAGCCCCAGACTTCACCAAGAGACCCAGTACTTC. The whole variable domain, remainder taken from reference TRBV14 and TRBJ2-5, is EAGVTQFPSHSVIEKGQTVTLRCDPISGHDNLYWYRRVMGKEIKFLLHFVKESKQDESGMPNNRFLAERTGGTYSTLKVQPAELEDSGVYFCASSPRLHQETQYFGPGTRLLVL.